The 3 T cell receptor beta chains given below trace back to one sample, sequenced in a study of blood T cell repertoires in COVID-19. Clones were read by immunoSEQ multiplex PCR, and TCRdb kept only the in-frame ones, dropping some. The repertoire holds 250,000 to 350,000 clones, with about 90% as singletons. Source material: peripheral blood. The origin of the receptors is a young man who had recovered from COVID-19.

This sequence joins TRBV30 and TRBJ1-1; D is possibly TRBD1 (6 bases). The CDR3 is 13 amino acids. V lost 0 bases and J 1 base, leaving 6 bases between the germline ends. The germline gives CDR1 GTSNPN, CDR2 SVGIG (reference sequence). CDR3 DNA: TGTGCCTGGAGTGTACAGGGGAACACTGAAGCTTTCTTT. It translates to CAWSVQGNTEAFF. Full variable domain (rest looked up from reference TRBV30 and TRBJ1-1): SQTIHQWPATLVQPVGSPLSLECTVEGTSNPNLYWYRQAAGRGLQLLFYSVGIGQISSEVPQNLSASRPQDRQFILSSKKLLLSDSGFYLCAWSVQGNTEAFFGQGTRLTVV.

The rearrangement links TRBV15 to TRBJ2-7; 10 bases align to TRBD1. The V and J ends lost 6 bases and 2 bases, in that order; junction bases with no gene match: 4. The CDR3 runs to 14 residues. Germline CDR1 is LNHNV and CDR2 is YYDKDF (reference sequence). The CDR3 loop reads CATRLGTGAYEQYF. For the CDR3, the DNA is TGTGCCACCAGACTCGGGACAGGGGCCTACGAGCAGTACTTC.

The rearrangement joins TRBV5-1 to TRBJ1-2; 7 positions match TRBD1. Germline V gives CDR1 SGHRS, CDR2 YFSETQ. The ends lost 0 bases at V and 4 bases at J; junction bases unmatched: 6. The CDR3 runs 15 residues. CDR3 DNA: TGCGCCAGCAGCTTGGAAGGGGACAGAGTCTATGGCTACACCTTC. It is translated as CASSLEGDRVYGYTF. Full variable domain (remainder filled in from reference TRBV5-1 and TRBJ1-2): KAGVTQTPRYLIKTRGQQVTLSCSPISGHRSVSWYQQTPGQGLQFLFEYFSETQRNKGNFPGRFSGRQFSNSRSEMNVSTLELGDSALYLCASSLEGDRVYGYTFGSGTRLTVV.